This TCR beta chain appears in the sequencing data of a study of Ad26.COV2.S vaccination and SARS-CoV-2 variants. Study overall: Ad26.COV2.S was injected intramuscularly once or twice, 56 days apart.

This clone was counted between two and nine times. Its specificity is unknown. The CDR3 contains 13 residues. Germline V gene sequence: CDR1 SEHNR, CDR2 FQNEAQ (reference sequence). The V end was cut by 6 bases, the J end by 0 bases, with 6 bases between. Regarding treatment: approximately 18 received Ad26.COV2.S at low or high dose, single or two shots; 5 received placebo; per-sample allocation not given. Day 63 after the first vaccine or placebo injection was the time point for sampling. Expressing Wuhan-strain SARS-CoV-2 spike, an Ad26 vector served as the vaccine. Using immunoSEQ multiplex PCR, the repertoire was profiled, and TCRdb retains in-frame clones only, with some absent. Here the sample spans about 680,000 clones, about 90% being singletons. Points from the study as a whole: Reported findings describe substantial breadth in spike-specific CD8+ and CD4+ T cell responses following vaccination.

V usage is TRBV7-9 and J usage is TRBJ1-3, with unresolved D. The TCR originated in a person between 18 and 65 years old who received the Ad26.COV2.S COVID-19 vaccine or a placebo. Source: peripheral blood, taken in a trial of Ad26.COV2.S vaccine versus placebo. CDR3 coding DNA: TGTGCCAGCAGAATTAGCTCTGGAAACACCATATATTTT. It encodes CASRISSGNTIYF.